Listed here are 11 T cell receptor beta chains from one sample, sequenced in a study of shared clonotypes between healthy human individuals. The protocol was immunoSEQ multiplex PCR, while the TCRdb copy is restricted to in-frame clones and leaves out a portion. The sample records 530,000 or so clones, about 79% being singletons. Material for sequencing was PBMCs. The receptor set was obtained from a woman aged 40 to 50 in good health. Some clones in this sample may be carry-over from other donors' samples.

This clone was counted between two and nine times. The chain uses TRBV9 and TRBJ1-1, with a weak D call TRBD1 (6 bases). CDR1 is SGDLS, CDR2 YYNGEE, per germline. The CDR3 extends over 14 amino acids. The V end was cut by 0 bases, the J end by 7 bases, with 13 bases between. CDR3 sequence reads: CASSVDGGQDEAFF. The CDR3 nucleotides are TGTGCCAGCAGCGTAGACGGGGGGCAGGATGAAGCTTTCTTT.

This clone was detected only once. CDR3 nucleotide sequence: TGTGCCAGCAGTACCCCCGAGACTAGCGGGAGGGGTTGGGGCACAGATACGCAGTATTTT. Protein sequence: CASSTPETSGRGWGTDTQYF. The J gene is TRBJ2-3, the V gene TRBV27; 14 bases fit TRBD2. CDR3 size: 20 residues. The germline gives CDR1 MNHEY, CDR2 SMNVEV (reference sequence). J was trimmed by 1 base and V by 5 bases; bases with no gene match: 14.

Concerning this clone: A read error is the likely source, as a far larger clone sits one nucleotide away. The same CDR3 arises from other DNA sequences in this sample as well. V usage is TRBV7-8 and J usage is TRBJ2-7; D ambiguous. The germline V and J ends were trimmed by 6 bases and 2 bases, with 17 bases remaining between them. The CDR3 runs to 15 residues. Germline V gene sequence: CDR1 SGHVS, CDR2 FQNEAQ. The CDR3 sequence: CASSLLRYSPYEQYF. In nucleotides, the CDR3 is TGTGCCAGCAGTTTACTCCGCTACTCACCCTACGAGCAGTACTTC.

The chain combines TRBV11-2 with TRBJ1-2, with TRBD1 identical over 7 bases. The CDR3 is 13 residues long. The germline V gene encodes CDR1 SGHAT and CDR2 FQNNGV. The V and J ends lost 5 bases and 3 bases, in that order; junction bases with no gene match: 3. The CDR3 here is CASSIGQDYGYTF. The CDR3 DNA is TGTGCCAGCAGCATCGGACAGGACTATGGCTACACCTTC.

The genes are TRBV9 and TRBJ2-3; weak D call: TRBD1 (6 bases). Germline CDR1 and CDR2: SGDLS and YYNGEE. With 3 bases removed from V and 9 bases from J, the gap between germline ends came to 20 bases. CDR3 length: 15 amino acids. The chain's CDR3 is CASSDQRTARSTQYF. CDR3 bases: TGTGCCAGCAGCGACCAGAGGACAGCGCGTTCCACGCAGTATTTT.

The chain is built from TRBV25-1 and TRBJ2-5; 7 nucleotides line up with TRBD1. CDR1 MGHDK and CDR2 SYGVNS come from the germline V gene. This CDR3 comprises 11 residues. With 4 bases clipped from V and 11 bases from J, the junction kept 4 bases outside the gene matches. This chain's CDR3 is CASSGDSEQYF. The CDR3 DNA is TGTGCCAGCAGTGGGGACAGTGAGCAGTACTTC.

This clone has more than one count but fewer than ten. The chain recombines TRBV27 with TRBJ1-2; D uncertain. The CDR3 contains 13 residues. CDR1 is MNHEY, CDR2 SMNVEV, per germline (reference sequence). With 3 bases removed from V and 2 bases from J, the gap between germline ends came to 7 bases. This CDR3 is CASSLRWNYGYTF. The CDR3 DNA follows: TGTGCCAGCAGTTTGCGGTGGAACTATGGCTACACCTTC.

This chain joins TRBV15 and TRBJ2-2; D gene unclear. The CDR3 consists of 15 residues. Trimming shortened V by 2 bases and J by 1 base, and 8 bases separated the two germline ends. Germline V lookup: CDR1 LNHNV, CDR2 YYDKDF (reference sequence). The CDR3 bases are TGTGCCACCAGCAGAAACGCTCGGAACACCGGGGAGCTGTTTTTT. It yields the protein CATSRNARNTGELFF.

The table lists this clone with many counts. The chain joins TRBV4-3 to TRBJ2-1; 14 bases match TRBD2. V dropped 3 bases and J dropped 15; count of bases not matched to a gene: 4. CDR1 LGHNA and CDR2 YSLEER come from the germline V gene. This CDR3 has 13 amino acids. The CDR3 sequence is CASSQGLAGAWFF. In nucleotides, the CDR3 is TGCGCCAGCAGCCAGGGACTAGCGGGAGCCTGGTTCTTC.

V is TRBV4-1 and J is TRBJ1-1, with 7 bases lining up with TRBD1. Germline V lookup: CDR1 MGHRA, CDR2 YSYEKL. V trimming: 5 bases; J trimming: 4 bases; junction bases outside the gene matches: 4. This CDR3 has 13 residues. CDR3 in DNA: TGCGCCAGCAGCTACAGGGGTGGCACTGAAGCTTTCTTT. It is translated as CASSYRGGTEAFF.

This chain links TRBV27 with TRBJ2-2, with TRBD2 matching over 7 bases. J gave up 6 bases and V 3 bases, and 7 bases lay outside the gene matches. CDR3 size: 15 residues. CDR1 is MNHEY, CDR2 SMNVEV, per germline (reference sequence). CDR3 residues: CASSFGGRVAGELFF. DNA for the CDR3: TGTGCCAGCAGTTTCGGCGGGAGAGTTGCCGGGGAGCTGTTTTTT.